A single sample gave rise to the 21 T cell receptor beta chains below, sequenced in a study of blood T cell repertoires in COVID-19. Libraries were prepared by immunoSEQ multiplex PCR; TCRdb keeps only in-frame clonotypes and omits some of them. The table lists approximately 150,000 clones, approximately 90% of them singletons. The sequencing sample was made of peripheral blood. These receptors were taken from a human donor in a cohort sampled during active COVID-19.

This chain links TRBV9 with TRBJ2-1; 10 bases line up with TRBD2. The CDR3 is 15 residues long. Germline V gene lookup returns CDR1 SGDLS and CDR2 YYNGEE. V lost 0 bases, J lost 7 bases, and 4 bases stayed unmatched. The CDR3 bases are TGTGCCAGCAGCGTAGTAGCGGGGGGCCCTAATGAGCAGTTCTTC. Translation gives CASSVVAGGPNEQFF.

This clone occurred many times. The sample has other DNA sequences that encode this CDR3 too. This rearrangement joins TRBV19 to TRBJ2-7; 9 bases fit TRBD1. The CDR3 is made up of 14 amino acids. J was trimmed by 2 bases and V by 3 bases; bases with no gene match: 2. Looked up from germline, CDR1 is LNHDA and CDR2 is SQIVND (reference sequence). The CDR3 loop is CASSMGTGTYEQYF. For the CDR3, the DNA is TGTGCCAGTAGTATGGGGACAGGGACCTACGAGCAGTACTTC.

The rearrangement joins TRBV5-8 to TRBJ2-7, with TRBD2 matching 9 bases. From germline, CDR1 is SGHTS and CDR2 YDEGEE. This CDR3 has 15 amino acids. The J segment lost 5 bases and the V segment lost 4 bases, leaving 10 bases of the junction unmatched. As DNA, the CDR3 is TGTGCCAGCAGCCGTCTTCTAGCGGGGTACAACGAGCAGTACTTC. Translated, it gives CASSRLLAGYNEQYF.

V and J are TRBV14 and TRBJ2-6; possibly TRBD1 for D (6 bases). Germline V gives CDR1 SGHDN, CDR2 FVKESK. V lost 2 bases and J lost 2, with 10 bases in between. The CDR3 spans 16 residues. CDR3 residues: CASSQIRGAGANVLTF. The CDR3 nucleotides read TGTGCCAGCAGCCAAATCAGGGGAGCTGGGGCCAACGTCCTGACTTTC.

The chain combines TRBV28 with TRBJ2-6; 7 positions match TRBD1. V dropped 5 bases and J dropped 0; count of bases not matched to a gene: 7. The CDR3 extends over 17 amino acids. Germline V gene lookup returns CDR1 MDHEN and CDR2 SYDVKM. The CDR3, as DNA: TGTGCCAGCAGTCCCAGGGGGATAGTCTCTGGGGCCAACGTCCTGACTTTC. This sequence encodes CASSPRGIVSGANVLTF.

The V and J genes are TRBV9 and TRBJ1-6, with D perhaps TRBD1 (5 bases). With 0 bases removed from V and 10 bases from J, the gap between germline ends came to 11 bases. The V gene's germline CDR1 is SGDLS and CDR2 YYNGEE. The CDR3 spans 14 residues. The CDR3 sequence is CASSVGRGFSPLHF. The DNA for the CDR3 is TGTGCCAGCAGCGTAGGGAGGGGTTTCTCACCCCTCCACTTT.

This chain uses TRBV7-6 with TRBJ1-1; D perhaps matches TRBD1 (5 bases). The CDR3 extends over 16 amino acids. Trimming left V 5 bases short and J 0 bases short, with 16 bases between. CDR1 and CDR2 from the germline V gene are SGHVS and FNYEAQ. CDR3 in amino acids: CASSLGTGNMNTEAFF. CDR3 nucleotides: TGTGCCAGCAGCCTGGGAACAGGAAACATGAACACTGAAGCTTTCTTT. Variable domain in full (rest from reference TRBV7-6 and TRBJ1-1): GAGVSQSPRYKVTKRGQDVALRCDPISGHVSLYWYRQALGQGPEFLTYFNYEAQQDKSGLPNDRFSAERPEGSISTLTIQRTEQRDSAMYRCASSLGTGNMNTEAFFGQGTRLTVV.

The V and J genes are TRBV19 and TRBJ1-5; 11 nucleotides align to TRBD1. Losses at the gene ends were 6 bases for V and 5 bases for J; bases not matched to a gene: 9. The germline V gene encodes CDR1 LNHDA and CDR2 SQIVND (reference sequence). The CDR3 is 16 amino acids. CDR3 protein: CASRPPRTGGDQPQHF. The CDR3 nucleotides read TGTGCCAGTAGACCGCCCCGGACAGGGGGCGATCAGCCCCAGCATTTT.

The gene calls are TRBV19 and TRBJ2-1, with TRBD2 identical over 11 bases. The CDR3 consists of 17 residues. From germline, CDR1 is LNHDA and CDR2 SQIVND (reference sequence). V lost 8 bases, J lost 0 bases, and 9 bases stayed unmatched. The CDR3 reads CASGGLAVRSSYNEQFF. The CDR3 DNA reads TGTGCCAGTGGGGGACTAGCGGTTCGGAGCTCCTACAATGAGCAGTTCTTC.

The table lists this clone with a few counts. In nucleotides, the CDR3 is TGTGCCAGCAGTTACCTCGGGAGGGCCACCGGGGAGCTGTTTTTT. This codes for CASSYLGRATGELFF. The rearrangement links TRBV6-2 or TRBV6-3 to TRBJ2-2; the match to TRBD2 covers 8 bases. Germline V gene lookup returns CDR1 MNHEY and CDR2 SVGEGT. The length of the CDR3 is 15 residues. Trimming removed 2 bases from V and 4 bases from J; junction bases left unmatched: 3.

The chain has TRBV6-5 and TRBJ1-5, with a weak D call TRBD1 (6 bases). CDR1 is MNHEY and CDR2 is SVGAGI in the germline V gene. V was shortened by 6 bases and J by 3 bases, with 9 bases between the two germline ends. There are 13 residues in the CDR3. CDR3 in amino acids: CASRRDNNQPQHF. The CDR3 DNA is TGTGCCAGCAGAAGGGACAACAATCAGCCCCAGCATTTT.

The chain employs TRBV19 and TRBJ1-6; TRBD1 matches at 11 bases. The CDR3 sequence is 13 residues long. Germline values: CDR1 LNHDA, CDR2 SQIVND (reference sequence). V shed 7 bases and J 8 bases; nucleotides not matched to a gene: 1. The CDR3 sequence is CASTDRGHSPLHF. The CDR3 DNA reads TGTGCCAGTACGGACAGGGGGCATTCACCCCTCCACTTT.

Written as DNA, the CDR3 is TGTGCCATCAGTGAAAAGGGACAGGGGGCGGGCGACGAGCAGTACTTC. This gives the protein CAISEKGQGAGDEQYF. This chain links TRBV10-3 with TRBJ2-7, with 12 bases lining up with TRBD1. Germline V gene sequence: CDR1 ENHRY, CDR2 SYGVKD. The CDR3 has 16 amino acids. Losses at the gene ends were 3 bases for V and 5 bases for J; bases not matched to a gene: 8.

The rearrangement joins TRBV28 to TRBJ1-4, with 8 positions matching TRBD1. The CDR3 runs to 16 residues. V shed 5 bases, J shed 6 bases, and the junction held 11 bases outside the gene matches. From germline, CDR1 is MDHEN and CDR2 SYDVKM. For the CDR3, the DNA is TGTGCCAGCAGTCTAAGTTGGCAGGGGGCGTATGAAAAACTGTTTTTT. Protein: CASSLSWQGAYEKLFF.

This clone appeared once. This chain connects TRBV7-2 to TRBJ1-3; the D is unclear. Trimming left V 3 bases short and J 0 bases short, with 12 bases between. This CDR3 has 16 residues. The germline V gene has CDR1 SGHTA and CDR2 FQGNSA. CDR3 in amino acids: CASSFNILSSGNTIYF. In nucleotides, the CDR3 is TGTGCCAGCAGCTTTAATATTCTTAGCTCTGGAAACACCATATATTTT.

The rearrangement uses TRBV7-8 and TRBJ2-5; 8 positions agree with TRBD1. Trimming removed 5 bases from V and 5 bases from J; junction bases left unmatched: 4. Germline-derived CDR1 and CDR2 are SGHVS and FQNEAQ. The CDR3 has 13 residues. CDR3 amino acids: CASSRTGQETQYF. In nucleotides, the CDR3 is TGTGCCAGCAGCCGGACAGGGCAGGAGACCCAGTACTTC.

The chain couples TRBV7-9 to TRBJ1-2; TRBD1 might be the D (5 bases). Germline lookup yields CDR1 SEHNR and CDR2 FQNEAQ (reference sequence). The CDR3 has 15 amino acids. Between the trimmed V and J ends, which lost 5 bases and 4 bases, there was a span of 17 bases. For the CDR3, the DNA is TGTGCCAGCAGCGGAACCGGGGGGTTAGGCTATGGCTACACCTTC. This translates into CASSGTGGLGYGYTF.

The chain carries TRBV6-5 and TRBJ1-2; 8 bases are a match to TRBD1. Germline V gives CDR1 MNHEY, CDR2 SVGAGI. V lost 8 bases to trimming and J lost 9 bases; unmatched junction nucleotides: 8. The CDR3 consists of 12 residues. Here the CDR3 DNA reads TGTGCCAGCGACGGACAGGGTGCGCGCTACACCTTC. It translates to CASDGQGARYTF.

The gene calls are TRBV30 and TRBJ2-7, with 9 bases fitting TRBD2. The CDR3 has 14 amino acids. Germline values: CDR1 GTSNPN, CDR2 SVGIG (reference sequence). Germline trimming cut 3 bases from V and 4 bases from J; bases unmatched to any gene: 7. For the CDR3, the DNA is TGTGCCTGGAGATTGGCGGGAGGGCCTTACGAGCAGTACTTC. Its translation: CAWRLAGGPYEQYF.

The rearrangement joins TRBV27 to TRBJ1-5, with TRBD1 matching over 7 bases. The germline V gene encodes CDR1 MNHEY and CDR2 SMNVEV (reference sequence). V lost 7 bases and J lost 3; bases outside the gene matches: 3. CDR3 length: 13 amino acids. The CDR3 here is CASKTGYNQPQHF. CDR3 nucleotides: TGTGCCAGCAAGACAGGGTACAATCAGCCCCAGCATTTT.

This chain joins TRBV4-1 and TRBJ2-5, with 11 bases lining up with TRBD1. The CDR3 length is 15 residues. Looked up from germline, CDR1 is MGHRA and CDR2 is YSYEKL. Trimming cost V 0 bases and J 7 bases; bases outside gene matches: 4. The CDR3 is CASSQEAGTGGTQYF. CDR3 bases: TGCGCCAGCAGCCAAGAGGCTGGGACAGGGGGGACCCAGTACTTC.